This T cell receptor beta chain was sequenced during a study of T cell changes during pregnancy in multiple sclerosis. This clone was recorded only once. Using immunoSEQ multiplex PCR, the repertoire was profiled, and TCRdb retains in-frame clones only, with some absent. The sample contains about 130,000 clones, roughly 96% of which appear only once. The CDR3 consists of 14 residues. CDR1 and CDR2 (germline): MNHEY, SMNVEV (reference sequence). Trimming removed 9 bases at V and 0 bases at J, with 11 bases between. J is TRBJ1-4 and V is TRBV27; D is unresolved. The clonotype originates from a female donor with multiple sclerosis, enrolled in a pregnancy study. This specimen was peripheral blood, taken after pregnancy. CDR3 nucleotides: TGTGCCAGTATGTTACGGGCAACTAATGAAAAACTGTTTTTT. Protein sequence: CASMLRATNEKLFF.